This is a list of T cell receptor beta chains from one sample in a study of Ad26.COV2.S vaccination and SARS-CoV-2 variants. Assay used: immunoSEQ multiplex PCR; TCRdb lists only in-frame clones, some missing. The table shows 410,000 or so clones, with 92% occurring only once. Sequenced here: peripheral blood, sampled in a trial of Ad26.COV2.S vaccine versus placebo. These receptors were collected from a person between 18 and 65 years old who received the Ad26.COV2.S COVID-19 vaccine or a placebo. CDR3s include the opening cysteine and the closing phenylalanine or tryptophan. A D gene is named only where the DNA matches it firmly. Size is stated for part of the rows, as once, few or many counts, or as a class when the clone is expanded.

clone size	V gene	J gene	D gene	CDR3 protein	CDR3 DNA
.	TRBV6-6	TRBJ1-5	.	CASSYQGGQPQHF	TGTGCCAGCAGTTACCAGGGCGGTCAGCCCCAGCATTTT
.	TRBV9	TRBJ2-3	.	CASSPGGGTDTQYF	TGTGCCAGCAGCCCTGGAGGGGGCACAGATACGCAGTATTTT
once	TRBV29-1	TRBJ1-5	.	CSVIDGSNQPQHF	TGCAGCGTTATAGACGGTAGCAATCAGCCCCAGCATTTT
.	TRBV4-1	TRBJ2-5	.	CASSEDRSQETQYF	TGCGCCAGCAGCGAAGACAGGAGCCAAGAGACCCAGTACTTC
.	TRBV2	TRBJ1-1	.	CASSIRQDGAEAFF	TGTGCCAGCAGCATTAGACAGGATGGGGCTGAAGCTTTCTTT
.	TRBV5-1	TRBJ1-2	TRBD1	CASSPDRTNYGYTF	TGCGCCAGCAGCCCGGACAGGACCAACTATGGCTACACCTTC
.	TRBV7-9	TRBJ2-5	TRBD2	CASSRSGGGEETQYF	TGTGCCAGCAGCCGTAGCGGGGGGGGCGAGGAGACCCAGTACTTC
.	TRBV19	TRBJ2-1	TRBD2	CASSPLAGGCFF	TGTGCCAGTAGTCCACTAGCGGGGGGCTGTTTCTTC
.	TRBV5-1	TRBJ2-3	.	CASRPRGVSSTDTQYF	TGCGCCAGCAGACCTAGGGGGGTGTCTAGCACAGATACGCAGTATTTT
.	TRBV19	TRBJ2-2	.	CASSIGTATGELFF	TGTGCCAGTAGTATAGGGACAGCCACCGGGGAGCTGTTTTTT
.	TRBV7-9	TRBJ2-3	.	CASSLGTSTDTQYF	TGTGCCAGCAGCTTAGGGACTAGCACAGATACGCAGTATTTT
.	TRBV27	TRBJ2-3	.	CASSFRVGPTDTQYF	TGTGCCAGCAGTTTCCGTGTAGGACCCACAGATACGCAGTATTTT